This T cell receptor (beta chain) comes out of a study of CD8+CD57+ T cells in acquired aplastic anemia. Study summary: Sorted CD4+ and CD8+ cells yielded about 3 ug of DNA on average. Healthy donor CD4+ samples were sequenced to a depth that averaged approximately 10 million reads. Study-wide results and caveats: Both patients and controls carried the same twenty-nine CD8+ CDR3 sequences.

Genomic DNA templated the TCR beta VDJ and CDR3 profiling. TCRdb redid the calling of the reads with MiXCR, one entry per CDR3 protein. The sample lists 200,000 to 250,000 distinct CDR3 sequences; almost 35% were seen once. CDR1 is SQVTM and CDR2 is ANQGSEA in the germline V gene. V lost 4 bases, J lost 5 bases, and 3 bases stayed unmatched. CDR3 size: 13 residues. This clonotype was observed many times. The antigen remains unidentified. This clonotype originated in a human donor in good health, serving as a control. The chain employs TRBV29-1 and TRBJ2-5; 11 nucleotides align to TRBD1. Sequences were obtained from sorted CD4+, CD8+, or CD8+CD57+ T cells (not recorded which) from PBMCs. CDR3 nucleotides: TGCAGCGTTGCCGGGACAGGGGGGGAGACCCAGTACTTC. It codes for CSVAGTGGETQYF.